This T cell receptor (beta chain) comes out of a study of T cells in narcolepsy. Study in general: Healthy controls were enrolled alongside patients with narcolepsy type 1 or type 2.

Germline V gene sequence: CDR1 LNHDA, CDR2 SQIVND (reference sequence). The CDR3 totals 15 residues. V lost 2 bases, J lost 5 bases, and 15 bases lay in between. This clone was seen only once. Its antigen remains unknown. Only in-frame clones appear in the TCRdb table, and some are missing; sequencing was by immunoSEQ multiplex PCR. The data show some 30,000 clones, 75% to 90% seen once. Findings and limits, study-wide: Autoreactive clone sequences were missing from some blood memory CD4+ repertoires. Reportedly, autoreactive clonotypes were serially detected in patients' blood but not controls'. Autoreactive HCRT-specific and TRIB2-specific clonotypes were marked in same-patient CSF-versus-blood CD4+ comparisons.

The genes are TRBV19 and TRBJ1-1; TRBD1 is a possible D gene (6 bases). What was sequenced was CD45RA- memory CD4+ T cells from PBMCs. The sequence derives from a human donor with narcolepsy. CDR3 in DNA: TGTGCCAGTAGTATAAGAGGGACAACAGGGACTGAAGCTTTCTTT. This sequence encodes CASSIRGTTGTEAFF.